This TCR beta chain was found in a study of response to subunit inactivated influenza vaccine. TCRdb used MiXCR to reprocess the RT-PCR reads, holding one entry per CDR3 protein. The table shows 500,000 to 600,000 distinct CDR3 sequences, with around 11% occurring only once. Germline assignment: CDR1 GTSNPN and CDR2 SVGIG (reference sequence). The CDR3 has 15 amino acids. Trimming took 5 bases from V and 3 from J; bases not matched to a gene: 10. This clonotype has only a few counts. These same data were also listed under a study on T cells expressing NK-cell markers. From that second work: A 5'RACE template switching approach incorporating UMIs was used to make TCR beta cDNA.

This receptor was obtained from a man aged 45 to 65 who received an inactivated influenza vaccine. This sample comprised PBMCs from blood, obtained on the day of vaccination. The chain links TRBV30 to TRBJ1-5, with 7 positions matching TRBD1. The DNA of the CDR3 is TGTGCCTGGTTTATCCGGGACAGCTTCAATCAGCCCCAGCATTTT. Amino acid sequence: CAWFIRDSFNQPQHF.